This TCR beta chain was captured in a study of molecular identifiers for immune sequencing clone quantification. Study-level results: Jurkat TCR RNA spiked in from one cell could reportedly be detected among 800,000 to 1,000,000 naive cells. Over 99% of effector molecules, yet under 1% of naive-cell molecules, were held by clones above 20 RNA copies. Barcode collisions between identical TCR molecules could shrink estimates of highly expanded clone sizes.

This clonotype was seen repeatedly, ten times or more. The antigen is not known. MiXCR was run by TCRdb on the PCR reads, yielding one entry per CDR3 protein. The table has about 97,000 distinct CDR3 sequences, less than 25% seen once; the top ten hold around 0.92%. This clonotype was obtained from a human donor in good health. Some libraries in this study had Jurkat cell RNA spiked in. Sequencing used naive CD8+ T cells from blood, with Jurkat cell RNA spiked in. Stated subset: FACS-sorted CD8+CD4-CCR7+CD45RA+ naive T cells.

The CDR3 loop reads CASSEWYGGGQETQYF. Written as DNA, the CDR3 is TGTGCCAGCAGTGAATGGTACGGCGGGGGACAAGAGACCCAGTACTTC. The rearrangement joins TRBV25-1 to TRBJ2-5, with 7 bases matching TRBD2. This CDR3 is built from 16 residues. V shed 1 base and J 2 bases; nucleotides not matched to a gene: 7. Germline values: CDR1 MGHDK, CDR2 SYGVNS.